This TCR beta chain derives from a study of blood T cell repertoires in COVID-19. Overall study context: From T cells, B-cell-depleted T cells, or PBMCs came the material, which was cDNA or gDNA.

Seattle cases were enrolled at active infection and followed longitudinally. Under the authors' procedure: Counts of nucleated cells, estimated from reference gene primer amplification, were obtained. Here immunoSEQ multiplex PCR was the method, and the copy in TCRdb shows in-frame clones only, minus some. V, J and clone size reflect that table, while D and trimming were determined from the DNA. The table has about 15,000 clones, roughly nine tenths seen once. The junction had 3 bases not matched to a gene; V was cut back by 2 bases and J by 3 bases. The V gene's germline CDR1 is SGHRS and CDR2 YFSETQ. This CDR3 is built from 16 residues.

The chain joins TRBV5-1 to TRBJ2-3; 13 bases line up with TRBD2. This TCR was recovered from a woman aged 80 or over with COVID-19, enrolled during active disease. Material: peripheral blood. The DNA for the CDR3 is TGCGCCAGCAGCTTCCTGACTAGCGGGAGGACAGATACGCAGTATTTT. Protein: CASSFLTSGRTDTQYF.